This is a list of T cell receptor beta chains from one sample in a study of draining lymph node invasion in breast cancer. Using its own MiXCR run on the bulk RNA-seq reads, TCRdb lists one record per CDR3 protein. The sample lists some 3,100 distinct CDR3 sequences, 45% to 55% occurring once. Sequencing used sorted memory Tregs from a lymph node. The receptors shown here come from a female donor with luminal breast cancer. CDR3s include the opening cysteine and the closing phenylalanine or tryptophan. Each record gives: CDR3 length, V gene, J gene, clone size, D gene, CDR3 DNA, CDR3 protein. The D gene is left open where the match is weak. Only part of the rows carry a size: once, few, many, or a class if the clone is expanded.

>19|TRBV20-1|TRBJ2-2|.|TRBD2
TGCAGTGCTAGTAGTCCCCATAGGGGTAGCGGGTTGAACACCGGGGAGCTGTTTTTT
CSASSPHRGSGLNTGELFF
>14|TRBV2|TRBJ1-5|.|TRBD1
TGTGCCAGCAGTCGAGACAGGGGCAATCAGCCCCAGCATTTT
CASSRDRGNQPQHF
>15|TRBV12-5|TRBJ1-5|.|.
TGTGCTAGTGGTTTCTGGGGTAACGGCAATCAGCCCCAGCATTTT
CASGFWGNGNQPQHF
>15|TRBV9|TRBJ2-5|few|.
TGTGCCAGCAGCGTAGTAGTAGGAGGAGGAGGGACCCAGTACTTC
CASSVVVGGGGTQYF
>15|TRBV5-1|TRBJ1-4|.|.
TGCGCCAGCAGCTTCCTGACCTCAACTAATGAAAAACTGTTTTTT
CASSFLTSTNEKLFF
>14|TRBV6-1|TRBJ1-1|.|.
TGTGCCAGCGGAGGACGAAGCGGGTGGACTGAAGCTTTCTTT
CASGGRSGWTEAFF
>11|TRBV18|TRBJ2-3|.|.
TGTGCCAGCTCACCCACAGATACGCAGTATTTT
CASSPTDTQYF
>13|TRBV9|TRBJ1-2|few|.
TGTGCCAGCAGCCAGGGACCCGGCTATGGCTACACCTTC
CASSQGPGYGYTF
>14|TRBV10-3|TRBJ2-7|.|TRBD1
TGTGCCATCAGTGAGTCTCGGGACAGGGTGTTTCAGTACTTC
CAISESRDRVFQYF
>12|TRBV20-1|TRBJ2-5|.|.
TGCAGTGCTGGGGTGGCGGGCGAGACCCAGTACTTC
CSAGVAGETQYF
>12|TRBV7-2|TRBJ2-1|.|.
TGTGCCAGCCCGGGTGGGGTCAATGAGCAGTTCTTC
CASPGGVNEQFF
>13|TRBV29-1|TRBJ2-2|few|.
TGCAGCGTCCCCCGTGTTGGCACCGGGGAGCTGTTTTTT
CSVPRVGTGELFF
>13|TRBV27|TRBJ1-2|.|.
TGTGCCAGCACCCAACAGGGTTCCTATGGCTACACCTTC
CASTQQGSYGYTF